This is a list of T cell receptor beta chains from one sample in a study of Japanese encephalitis immunity and Zika vaccine responses. MiXCR, run by TCRdb on the 5' RACE reads, gives a single entry per CDR3 protein. This repertoire shows hundreds of distinct CDR3 sequences, about 3.5% found once; its top ten account for under 35%. Sample: antigen-activated CD4+ T cells from blood, cultured, taken during a Zika inactivated vaccine study. These receptor sequences come from an adult woman who received an inactivated Zika virus vaccine. Each CDR3 is given without its conserved first and last residue.

CDR3,J,V
SARTATEIQETQY,TRBJ2-5,TRBV20-1
ASSQDGTGRIEAF,TRBJ1-1,TRBV4-3
ASSPQGTDTQY,TRBJ2-3,TRBV18
ASNRERSIQY,TRBJ2-4,TRBV2
SARPKGSRETQY,TRBJ2-5,TRBV20-1
ASSIAPLGSNTEAF,TRBJ1-1,TRBV19
ASSLGTYNEQF,TRBJ2-1,TRBV6-1
ASSFGLAGGNEQY,TRBJ2-7,TRBV5-1
SVDSGGAEAF,TRBJ1-1,TRBV29-1
ASSQAGGAETGELF,TRBJ2-2,TRBV4-3
ASSGVGRGETGELF,TRBJ2-2,TRBV27
SVRIAGEIWNEQF,TRBJ2-1,TRBV29-1
ASSELTPWLDYT,TRBJ1-2,TRBV6-1
ASSSRFEEETQY,TRBJ2-5,TRBV19
ASSLRPRDSPLH,TRBJ1-6,TRBV4-3
ASSPQAGAYNEQF,TRBJ2-1,TRBV6-6
SARGGGMDMNQPQH,TRBJ1-5,TRBV20-1
ASRLTSGGTDTQY,TRBJ2-3,TRBV27
ASSPSRTHNTGELF,TRBJ2-2,TRBV5-1